This TCR beta chain emerged from a study of blood T cells in healthy people across ages. Alongside a J-beta primer mix, a sample-barcoded 5' primer served in a second PCR lasting roughly 7 to 11 cycles. MiXCR was run by TCRdb on the 5' RACE reads, yielding one entry per CDR3 protein. The data hold around 580,000 distinct CDR3 sequences, with 40% to 50% observed a single time. Extractions gave at least 6 micrograms of total RNA per sample. The CDR3 is 15 amino acids. Germline V gene lookup returns CDR1 LNHNV and CDR2 YYDKDF (reference sequence). This TCR was sampled from a man older than 75 in good health. The rearrangement uses TRBV15 and TRBJ2-4, with D maybe TRBD2 (6 bases). Judging by the DNA end, TRBJ2-7 fits better; the J call may be wrong. Material: blood. Here the CDR3 DNA reads TGTGCCACCAGCAGAGTGACAGCGGGCTTAAACGAGCAGTACTTC. Protein sequence: CATSRVTAGLNEQYF.